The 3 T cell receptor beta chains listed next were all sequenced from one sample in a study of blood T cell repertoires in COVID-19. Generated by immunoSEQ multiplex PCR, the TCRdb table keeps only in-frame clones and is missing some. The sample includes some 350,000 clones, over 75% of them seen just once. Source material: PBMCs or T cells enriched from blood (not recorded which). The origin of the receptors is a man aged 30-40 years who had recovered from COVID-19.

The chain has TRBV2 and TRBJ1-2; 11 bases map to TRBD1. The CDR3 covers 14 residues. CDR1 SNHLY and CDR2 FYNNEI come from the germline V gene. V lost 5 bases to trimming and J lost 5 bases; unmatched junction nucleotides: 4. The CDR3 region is CASSFGTGGYGYTF. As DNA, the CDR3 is TGTGCCAGCAGTTTCGGGACAGGGGGTTATGGCTACACCTTC.

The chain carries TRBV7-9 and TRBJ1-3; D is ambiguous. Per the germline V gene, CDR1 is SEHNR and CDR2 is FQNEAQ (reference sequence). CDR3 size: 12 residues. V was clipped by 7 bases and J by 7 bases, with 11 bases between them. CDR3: CASKKGENTIYF. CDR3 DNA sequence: TGTGCCAGCAAGAAGGGAGAGAACACCATATATTTT.

The CDR3 DNA is TGTGCCAGCAGCTTAGGGGGACAGGTGTACGAGCAGTACTTC. This sequence encodes CASSLGGQVYEQYF. The chain is built from TRBV7-9 and TRBJ2-7, with 8 bases identical to TRBD1. CDR1 and CDR2 from the germline V gene are SEHNR and FQNEAQ (reference sequence). This CDR3 has 14 residues. V gave up 1 base and J gave up 4 bases; unmatched junction bases: 3. The full variable domain, completed using reference TRBV7-9 and TRBJ2-7, is DTGVSQNPRHKITKRGQNVTFRCDPISEHNRLYWYRQTLGQGPEFLTYFQNEAQLEKSRLLSDRFSAERPKGSFSTLEIQRTEQGDSAMYLCASSLGGQVYEQYFGPGTRLTVT.